In this sample, the clone carrying this TCR beta chain turned up many times. The antigen is not known. Clinical symptoms, serum thyroxine, TRAb, thyroid ultrasound and orbital computed tomography determined diagnosis. These data originate in a study of Graves' ophthalmopathy and Graves' hyperthyroidism. Study findings and constraints: Blood shared most expanded thyroid clonotypes above 0.001 frequency. For separating ophthalmopathy from stable hyperthyroidism, a 13-signature model gave 85% to 90% sensitivity and about 80% specificity.

CDR1 and CDR2 (germline): SQVTM, ANQGSEA. V was clipped by 6 bases and J by 2 bases; unmatched bases: 10. The CDR3 has 15 residues. CDR3 regions of TCR beta were amplified from RNA transcripts. In the first round, RT-PCR was carried out with HTBI primers, and a multiplex PCR formed the second round. TCRdb ran MiXCR on the multiplex PCR reads and lists one entry per CDR3 protein. The table records some 520,000 distinct CDR3 sequences, about 15% of them present only once. The chain couples TRBV29-1 to TRBJ2-7; 10 bases line up with TRBD2. This receptor was identified in a woman aged 25 to 39 with Graves' ophthalmopathy. Sequenced material: blood. CDR3 region: CSVPQWTSGTYEQYF. Here the CDR3 DNA reads TGCAGCGTCCCCCAATGGACTAGCGGCACCTACGAGCAGTACTTC.